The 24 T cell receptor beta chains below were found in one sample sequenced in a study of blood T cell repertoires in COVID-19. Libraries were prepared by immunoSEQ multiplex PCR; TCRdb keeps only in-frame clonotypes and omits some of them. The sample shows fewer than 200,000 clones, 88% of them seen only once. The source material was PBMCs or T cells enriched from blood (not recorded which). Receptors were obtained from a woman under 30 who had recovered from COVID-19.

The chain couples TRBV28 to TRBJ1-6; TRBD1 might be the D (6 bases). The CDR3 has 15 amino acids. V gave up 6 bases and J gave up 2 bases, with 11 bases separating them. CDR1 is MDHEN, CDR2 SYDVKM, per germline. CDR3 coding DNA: TGTGCCAGCAGGCCTCAGGGGACCTATAATTCACCCCTCCACTTT. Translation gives CASRPQGTYNSPLHF.

CDR3 in amino acids: CASSYYGRGPGNQPQHF. In nucleotides, the CDR3 is TGTGCCAGCAGTTACTATGGTCGAGGGCCCGGGAATCAGCCCCAGCATTTT. The genes are TRBV6-2 or TRBV6-3 and TRBJ1-5; no firm D call. The CDR3 contains 17 residues. Trimming removed 1 base from V and 4 bases from J, with 17 bases in between. Germline assignment: CDR1 MNHEY and CDR2 SVGEGT.

The CDR3 reads CASSFPQNNSPLHF. For the CDR3, the DNA is TGTGCCAGCAGCTTCCCCCAGAATAATTCACCCCTCCACTTT. The chain combines TRBV11-2 with TRBJ1-6; D is ambiguous. V lost 3 bases to trimming and J lost 5 bases, with 8 bases between them. Per germline, CDR1 SGHAT and CDR2 FQNNGV. This CDR3 is built from 14 residues.

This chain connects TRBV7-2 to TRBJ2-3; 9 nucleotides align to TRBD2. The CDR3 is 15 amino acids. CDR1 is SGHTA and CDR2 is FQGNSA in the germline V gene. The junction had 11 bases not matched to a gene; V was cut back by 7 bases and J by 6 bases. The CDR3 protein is CASNPVAGGGDTQYF. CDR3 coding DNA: TGTGCCAGCAACCCTGTGGCGGGAGGGGGGGATACGCAGTATTTT.

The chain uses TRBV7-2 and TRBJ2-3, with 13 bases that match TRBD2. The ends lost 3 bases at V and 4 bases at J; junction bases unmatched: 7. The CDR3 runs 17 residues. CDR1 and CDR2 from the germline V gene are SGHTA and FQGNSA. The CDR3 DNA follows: TGTGCCAGCAGCTTGGGACTAGCGGGACGCACATCAGATACGCAGTATTTT. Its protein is CASSLGLAGRTSDTQYF.

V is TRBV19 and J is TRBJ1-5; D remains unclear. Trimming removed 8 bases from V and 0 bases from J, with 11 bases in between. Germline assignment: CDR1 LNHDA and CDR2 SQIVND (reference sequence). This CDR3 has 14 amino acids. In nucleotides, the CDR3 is TGTGCCAGTGGCCAACAAATTAGCAATCAGCCCCAGCATTTT. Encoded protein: CASGQQISNQPQHF.

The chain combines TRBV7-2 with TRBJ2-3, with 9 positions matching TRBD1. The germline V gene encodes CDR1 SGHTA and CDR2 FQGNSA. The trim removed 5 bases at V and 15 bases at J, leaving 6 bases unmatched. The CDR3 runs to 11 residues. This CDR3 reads CASSPGTGFYF. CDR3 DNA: TGTGCCAGCAGCCCCGGGACAGGGTTTTATTTT.

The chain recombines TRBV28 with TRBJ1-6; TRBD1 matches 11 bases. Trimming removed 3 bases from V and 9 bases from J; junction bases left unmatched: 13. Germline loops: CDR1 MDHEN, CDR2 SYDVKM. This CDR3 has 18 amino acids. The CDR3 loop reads CASSFPTPGQGVFSPLHF. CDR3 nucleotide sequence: TGTGCCAGCAGTTTTCCTACTCCGGGACAGGGGGTTTTTTCACCCCTCCACTTT. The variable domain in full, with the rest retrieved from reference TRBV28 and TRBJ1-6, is DVKVTQSSRYLVKRTGEKVFLECVQDMDHENMFWYRQDPGLGLRLIYFSYDVKMKEKGDIPEGYSVSREKKERFSLILESASTNQTSMYLCASSFPTPGQGVFSPLHFGNGTRLTVT.

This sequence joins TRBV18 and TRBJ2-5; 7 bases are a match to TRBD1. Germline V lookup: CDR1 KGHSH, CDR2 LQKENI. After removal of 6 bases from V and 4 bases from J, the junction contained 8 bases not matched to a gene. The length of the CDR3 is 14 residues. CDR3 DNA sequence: TGTGCCAGCTCTGCCACAGGGGTTGGAGAGACCCAGTACTTC. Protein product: CASSATGVGETQYF.

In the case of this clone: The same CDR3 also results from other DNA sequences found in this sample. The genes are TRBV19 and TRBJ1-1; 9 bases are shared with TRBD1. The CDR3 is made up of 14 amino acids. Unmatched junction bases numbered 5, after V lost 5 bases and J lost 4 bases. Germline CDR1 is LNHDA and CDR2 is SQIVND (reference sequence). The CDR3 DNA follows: TGTGCCAGTAGTGAACAGGGGGCTGGCACTGAAGCTTTCTTT. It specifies CASSEQGAGTEAFF.

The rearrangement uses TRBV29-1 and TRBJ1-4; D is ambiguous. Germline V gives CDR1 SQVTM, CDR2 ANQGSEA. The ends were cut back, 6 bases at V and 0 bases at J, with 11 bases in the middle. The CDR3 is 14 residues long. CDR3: CSVVGQSTNEKLFF. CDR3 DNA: TGCAGCGTGGTTGGGCAGTCAACTAATGAAAAACTGTTTTTT.

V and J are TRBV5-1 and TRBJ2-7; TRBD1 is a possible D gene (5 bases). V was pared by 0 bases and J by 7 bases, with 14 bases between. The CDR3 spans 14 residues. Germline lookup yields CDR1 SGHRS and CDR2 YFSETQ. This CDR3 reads CASSLARAGEEQYF. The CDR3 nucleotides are TGCGCCAGCAGCTTGGCCAGGGCCGGTGAGGAGCAGTACTTC.

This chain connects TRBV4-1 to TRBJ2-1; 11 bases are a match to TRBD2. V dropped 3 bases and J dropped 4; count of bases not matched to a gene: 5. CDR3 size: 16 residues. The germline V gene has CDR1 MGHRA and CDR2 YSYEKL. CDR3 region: CASSHLGTSGYNEQFF. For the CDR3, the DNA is TGCGCCAGCAGCCACCTCGGGACTAGCGGATACAATGAGCAGTTCTTC.

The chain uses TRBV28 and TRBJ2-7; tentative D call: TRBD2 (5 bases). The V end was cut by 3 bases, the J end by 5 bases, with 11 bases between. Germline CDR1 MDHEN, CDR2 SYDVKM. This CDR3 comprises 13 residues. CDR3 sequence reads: CASSFLSGNEQYF. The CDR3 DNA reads TGTGCCAGCAGTTTCCTCTCGGGAAACGAGCAGTACTTC.

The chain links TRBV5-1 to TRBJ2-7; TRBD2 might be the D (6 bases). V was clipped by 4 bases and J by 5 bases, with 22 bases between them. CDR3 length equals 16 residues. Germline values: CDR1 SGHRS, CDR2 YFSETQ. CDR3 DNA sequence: TGCGCCAGCAGCCCCGGAGGGGCCGCGGATTTCAACGAGCAGTACTTC. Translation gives CASSPGGAADFNEQYF.

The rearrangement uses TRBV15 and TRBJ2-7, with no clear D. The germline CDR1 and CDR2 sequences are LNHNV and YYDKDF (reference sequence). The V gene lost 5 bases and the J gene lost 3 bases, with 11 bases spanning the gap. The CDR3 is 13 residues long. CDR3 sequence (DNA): TGTGCCACCAGCGTTTTTCCGGGCTACGAGCAGTACTTC. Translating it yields CATSVFPGYEQYF.

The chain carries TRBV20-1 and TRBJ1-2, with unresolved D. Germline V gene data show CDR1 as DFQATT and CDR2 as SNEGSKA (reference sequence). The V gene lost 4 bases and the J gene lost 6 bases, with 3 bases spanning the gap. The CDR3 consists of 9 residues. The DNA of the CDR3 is TGCAGTGCTATCAATGGCTACACCTTC. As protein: CSAINGYTF.

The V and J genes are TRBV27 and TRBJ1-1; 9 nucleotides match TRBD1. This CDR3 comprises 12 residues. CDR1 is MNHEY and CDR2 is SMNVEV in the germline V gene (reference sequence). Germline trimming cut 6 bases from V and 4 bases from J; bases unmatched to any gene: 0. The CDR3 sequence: CASRDRGTEAFF. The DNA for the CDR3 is TGTGCCAGCAGGGACAGGGGCACTGAAGCTTTCTTT.

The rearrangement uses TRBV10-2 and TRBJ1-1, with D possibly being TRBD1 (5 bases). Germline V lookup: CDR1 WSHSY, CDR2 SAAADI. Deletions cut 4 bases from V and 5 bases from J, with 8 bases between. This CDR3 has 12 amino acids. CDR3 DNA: TGCGCCAGCAGTGTAAGGGGTACTGAAGCTTTCTTT. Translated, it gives CASSVRGTEAFF.

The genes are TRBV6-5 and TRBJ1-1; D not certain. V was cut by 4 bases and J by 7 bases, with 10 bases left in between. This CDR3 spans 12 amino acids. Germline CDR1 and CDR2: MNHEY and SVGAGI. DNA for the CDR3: TGTGCCAGCAGTTCCGTGGGCCGTGAAGCTTTCTTT. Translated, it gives CASSSVGREAFF.

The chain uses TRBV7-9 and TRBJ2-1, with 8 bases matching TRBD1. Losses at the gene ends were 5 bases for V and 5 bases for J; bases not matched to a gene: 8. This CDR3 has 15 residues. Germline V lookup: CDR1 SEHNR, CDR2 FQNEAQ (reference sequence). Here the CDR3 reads CASSPWTGSDNEQFF. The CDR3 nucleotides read TGTGCCAGCAGCCCTTGGACAGGGTCCGACAATGAGCAGTTCTTC.

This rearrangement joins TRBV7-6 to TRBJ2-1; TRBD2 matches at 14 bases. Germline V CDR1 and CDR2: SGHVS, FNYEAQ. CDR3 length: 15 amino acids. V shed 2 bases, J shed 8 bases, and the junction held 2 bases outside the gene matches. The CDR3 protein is CASSLPTSGGDEQFF. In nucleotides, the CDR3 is TGTGCCAGCAGCTTACCGACTAGCGGGGGGGATGAGCAGTTCTTC.

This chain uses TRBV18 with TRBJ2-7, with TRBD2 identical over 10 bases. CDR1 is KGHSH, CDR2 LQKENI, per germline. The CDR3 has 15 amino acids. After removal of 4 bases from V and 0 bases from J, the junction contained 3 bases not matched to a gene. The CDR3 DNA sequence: TGTGCCAGCTCACTAGCGGGGGGCCCCTCCTACGAGCAGTACTTC. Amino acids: CASSLAGGPSYEQYF.

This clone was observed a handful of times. The CDR3 sequence: CAWSITTGGAGPTF. Here the CDR3 DNA reads TGTGCCTGGAGTATCACGACAGGGGGCGCGGGCCCTACCTTC. The rearrangement links TRBV30 to TRBJ1-2; 10 nucleotides match TRBD1. Germline V lookup: CDR1 GTSNPN, CDR2 SVGIG (reference sequence). CDR3 length: 14 residues. V trimming: 2 bases; J trimming: 14 bases; junction bases outside the gene matches: 14. The whole variable domain, filled in from reference TRBV30 and TRBJ1-2, reads SQTIHQWPATLVQPVGSPLSLECTVEGTSNPNLYWYRQAAGRGLQLLFYSVGIGQISSEVPQNLSASRPQDRQFILSSKKLLLSDSGFYLCAWSITTGGAGPTFGSGTRLTVV.